One and the same sample provided the 21 T cell receptor beta chains below, sequenced in a study of T cell repertoires in cytomegalovirus infection. The antigens these receptors bind are not known. TCRdb reprocessed the reads via MiXCR and lists one record per CDR3 protein. This repertoire shows roughly 500,000 distinct CDR3 sequences, 33% found once; its top ten account for 15% to 20%. The specimen comprised cultured PBMCs, sampled from culture after CMV antigen stimulation. These receptors were taken from a human donor in good health (CMV status not recorded). Some clones in this sample may be carry-over from other donors' samples.

V and J are TRBV5-6 and TRBJ1-1; D is undetermined. V dropped 4 bases and J dropped 2 bases, with 15 bases sitting between them. The CDR3 extends over 15 amino acids. Germline CDR1 reads SGHDT; CDR2 reads YYEEEE. CDR3 protein: CASSPPYGLNTEAFF. Written as DNA, the CDR3 is TGTGCCAGCAGCCCGCCTTATGGACTTAACACTGAAGCTTTCTTT.

This clonotype was counted many times. V usage is TRBV7-3 and J usage is TRBJ2-7; weak D call: TRBD2 (6 bases). Deletions cut 5 bases from V and 6 bases from J, with 14 bases between. Germline CDR1 reads SGHTA; CDR2 reads FQGTGA. The CDR3 length is 13 residues. The chain's CDR3 is CASSPSGGVEQYF. The CDR3 bases are TGTGCCAGCAGCCCCTCCGGAGGGGTCGAGCAGTACTTC.

In the case of this clonotype: A junction end diverges from the germline sequence, so it may reflect a read error. V gene TRBV7-2 combines with J gene TRBJ1-3; D perhaps matches TRBD1 (6 bases). The CDR3 consists of 14 residues. Germline values: CDR1 SGHTA, CDR2 FQGNSA. The CDR3 loop reads CASSPGVPGSTIYF. CDR3 nucleotide sequence: TGTGCCAGCAGTCCAGGGGTCCCTGGAAGCACCATATATTTT.

This clonotype was observed a handful of times. The chain has TRBV15 and TRBJ1-2; 9 nucleotides line up with TRBD1. The V and J ends lost 3 bases and 4 bases, in that order; junction bases with no gene match: 6. The CDR3 is 15 residues long. Germline V gene data show CDR1 as LNHNV and CDR2 as YYDKDF (reference sequence). In DNA form, the CDR3 reads TGTGCCACCAGCAGCCAAGGACAGGGGATCTATGGCTACACCTTC. Protein sequence: CATSSQGQGIYGYTF.

The chain has TRBV6-2 or TRBV6-3 and TRBJ1-1; no firm D call. CDR1 is MNHEY, CDR2 SVGEGT, per germline. The CDR3 runs to 13 residues. Trimming stripped 5 bases from V and 1 base from J, with 8 bases between. The CDR3 here is CASSDVQNTEAFF. For the CDR3, the DNA is TGTGCCAGCAGTGACGTCCAGAACACTGAAGCTTTCTTT.

There are a few counts of this clonotype. The rearrangement links TRBV4-1 to TRBJ2-7; 7 nucleotides match TRBD2. The CDR3 consists of 15 residues. V shed 0 bases and J 6 bases; nucleotides not matched to a gene: 8. Germline V lookup: CDR1 MGHRA, CDR2 YSYEKL. The CDR3 region has the DNA TGCGCCAGCAGCCAAGATCTTCACGGCGGGAGCGAGCAGTACTTC. Amino acid sequence: CASSQDLHGGSEQYF.

The genes are TRBV7-2 and TRBJ2-1, with D tentatively TRBD2 (7 bases). The CDR3 is 18 amino acids. Germline V lookup: CDR1 SGHTA, CDR2 FQGNSA. V was clipped by 5 bases and J by 1 base, with 21 bases between them. This CDR3 reads CASSRGFGRGESYNEQFF. The CDR3 nucleotides are TGTGCCAGCAGCAGGGGGTTTGGGAGGGGAGAGTCCTACAATGAGCAGTTCTTC.

The chain joins TRBV6-5 to TRBJ1-2, with TRBD1 as a possible D gene (6 bases). Trimming pared 5 bases from V and 8 bases from J, leaving 15 bases between. Germline values: CDR1 MNHEY, CDR2 SVGAGI. The CDR3 runs 13 residues. The CDR3 protein is CASSRLGGTGYTF. The CDR3 DNA reads TGTGCCAGCAGTCGCCTAGGGGGGACGGGCTACACCTTC.

The J gene is TRBJ2-2, the V gene TRBV28, with a possible D match to TRBD2 (6 bases). The CDR3 contains 15 residues. Germline assignment: CDR1 MDHEN and CDR2 SYDVKM. V lost 6 bases and J lost 7, with 18 bases in between. The CDR3: CASRPTEGSIGELFF. The DNA for the CDR3 is TGTGCCAGCAGGCCGACGGAGGGGAGTATCGGGGAGCTGTTTTTT.

This chain connects TRBV12-3 or TRBV12-4 to TRBJ1-1; D possibly corresponds to TRBD1 (6 bases). Trimming stripped 6 bases from V and 1 base from J, with 18 bases between. The CDR3 extends over 16 amino acids. The CDR3 region is CASSPRGTLPNTEAFF. CDR3 DNA sequence: TGTGCCAGCAGCCCACGGGGGACACTACCGAACACTGAAGCTTTCTTT.

The V gene is TRBV19, the J gene TRBJ2-3, with D perhaps TRBD1 (5 bases). Germline V CDR1 and CDR2: LNHDA, SQIVND (reference sequence). V was cut by 4 bases and J by 3 bases, with 8 bases left in between. This CDR3 has 13 residues. CDR3 nucleotides: TGTGCCAGTAGTACCGCAGGGACAGATACGCAGTATTTT. It specifies CASSTAGTDTQYF.

This CDR3 is CASSLVDRGAQETQYF. The CDR3 region has the DNA TGTGCCAGCAGCTTAGTGGACAGGGGGGCACAAGAGACCCAGTACTTC. The V and J genes are TRBV7-2 and TRBJ2-5; 10 positions match TRBD1. V gave up 1 base and J gave up 2 bases; unmatched junction bases: 4. Germline CDR1 SGHTA, CDR2 FQGNSA. The CDR3 spans 16 residues.

The chain combines TRBV11-2 with TRBJ2-7; the match to TRBD2 covers 7 bases. The germline gives CDR1 SGHAT, CDR2 FQNNGV. CDR3 length: 14 amino acids. V lost 5 bases, J lost 1 base, and 5 bases stayed unmatched. As DNA, the CDR3 is TGTGCCAGCAGCGTCGGACTAGTTTCCTACGAGCAGTACGTC. Amino acid sequence: CASSVGLVSYEQYV.

This clonotype was picked up one time. This rearrangement joins TRBV7-6 to TRBJ2-1, with 7 bases matching TRBD2. The CDR3 loop spans 18 amino acids. Germline CDR1 reads SGHVS; CDR2 reads FNYEAQ. The V segment lost 1 base and the J segment 8 bases; nucleotides outside the gene matches: 17. The CDR3 sequence is CASSLGTIGGSLSDEQFF. The CDR3 bases are TGTGCCAGCAGCTTAGGGACGATCGGCGGGAGTCTTTCGGATGAGCAGTTCTTC.

This clonotype appeared once. This chain connects TRBV18 to TRBJ1-4, with 9 bases lining up with TRBD1. This CDR3 region has 18 residues. V was pared by 0 bases and J by 3 bases, with 8 bases of the junction left unmatched. Germline assignment: CDR1 KGHSH and CDR2 LQKENI. CDR3: CASSPPRGQGRSNEKLFF. The CDR3 region has the DNA TGTGCCAGCTCACCACCCCGGGGACAGGGACGTTCTAATGAAAAACTGTTTTTT.

The chain has TRBV19 and TRBJ2-3, with a possible D match to TRBD1 (5 bases). The germline gives CDR1 LNHDA, CDR2 SQIVND (reference sequence). With 5 bases removed from V and 2 bases from J, the gap between germline ends came to 17 bases. The CDR3 extends over 16 amino acids. The CDR3 DNA reads as TGTGCCAGTAGTGAATCCCTCCGACAGCTCACAGATACGCAGTATTTT. Amino acids: CASSESLRQLTDTQYF. Full variable domain (missing parts from reference TRBV19 and TRBJ2-3): DGGITQSPKYLFRKEGQNVTLSCEQNLNHDAMYWYRQDPGQGLRLIYYSQIVNDFQKGDIAEGYSVSREKKESFPLTVTSAQKNPTAFYLCASSESLRQLTDTQYFGPGTRLTVL.

This clonotype showed up just once. The chain recombines TRBV27 with TRBJ1-2; 11 nucleotides agree with TRBD1. CDR3 size: 14 residues. Germline V gene data show CDR1 as MNHEY and CDR2 as SMNVEV (reference sequence). The V and J ends lost 2 bases and 7 bases, in that order; junction bases with no gene match: 3. The CDR3 reads CASSLRTGGSGYTF. For the CDR3, the DNA is TGTGCCAGCAGTTTAAGGACAGGGGGCTCTGGCTACACCTTC.

Turning to this clonotype: The germline gene is not matched at one end of the junction; a read error may be the cause. The chain employs TRBV10-3 and TRBJ2-4, with 8 bases aligning to TRBD1. The CDR3 has 12 amino acids. Germline V CDR1 and CDR2: ENHRY, SYGVKD. DNA of the CDR3: TGTGCCATCAGTGAGCCAAAGGACAGGGTTTTGTTC. Encoded protein: CAISEPKDRVLF.

The chain recombines TRBV5-1 with TRBJ1-6; D is unresolved. This CDR3 region has 13 residues. Germline assignment: CDR1 SGHRS and CDR2 YFSETQ. V was shortened by 0 bases and J by 7 bases, with 5 bases between the two germline ends. CDR3 sequence: CASSLVGNSPLHF. The CDR3 region has the DNA TGCGCCAGCAGCTTGGTCGGGAATTCACCCCTCCACTTT.

This rearrangement joins TRBV27 to TRBJ2-1, with 11 nucleotides matching TRBD2. Germline V CDR1 and CDR2: MNHEY, SMNVEV (reference sequence). J was trimmed by 7 bases and V by 5 bases; bases with no gene match: 7. The CDR3 extends over 15 amino acids. CDR3 nucleotides: TGTGCCAGCAGTCCCCGACTAGCGGGACGGAATGAGCAGTTCTTC. This translates into CASSPRLAGRNEQFF.

The rearrangement links TRBV6-1 to TRBJ2-1; 7 bases are a match to TRBD2. Germline CDR1 MNHNS, CDR2 SASEGT. The CDR3 totals 18 residues. V shed 5 bases, J shed 8 bases, and the junction held 21 bases outside the gene matches. The CDR3 reads CASSPFLTSVSPGHEQFF. CDR3 DNA: TGTGCCAGCAGTCCCTTCCTTACTAGCGTCTCTCCGGGGCATGAGCAGTTCTTC.